The next 25 T cell receptor beta chains were all read from a single sample in a study of T cells in Graves' hyperthyroidism and ophthalmopathy. RNA transcripts yielded amplified TCR beta CDR3 regions. First-round RT-PCR of the TCR CDR3 relied on the HTBI primer set. TCRdb independently ran MiXCR on the multiplex PCR reads; one entry per CDR3 protein. This sample has approximately 530,000 distinct CDR3 sequences, with around 15% found just once. The sequencing input was blood. All receptors derive from a woman aged 18-29 years with Graves' hyperthyroidism.

This clonotype was seen repeatedly, ten times or more. The J gene is TRBJ2-1, the V gene TRBV6-1; 14 bases are shared with TRBD2. There are 17 residues in the CDR3. The V gene end was trimmed by 5 bases and the J gene end by 3 bases; junction bases not matched to a gene: 6. CDR1 is MNHNS and CDR2 is SASEGT in the germline V gene. As DNA, the CDR3 is TGTGCCAGCAGTCGGACTAGCGGGAGGCTAGGCTACAATGAGCAGTTCTTC. It yields the protein CASSRTSGRLGYNEQFF.

The chain carries TRBV7-9 and TRBJ2-3, with D possibly being TRBD2 (5 bases). Trimming left V 5 bases short and J 7 bases short, with 13 bases between. Germline CDR1 SEHNR, CDR2 FQNEAQ (reference sequence). The CDR3 length is 13 residues. The CDR3, as DNA: TGTGCCAGCAGCGCTTCCGGACTCAATACGCAGTATTTT. It translates to CASSASGLNTQYF.

The V gene is TRBV4-2, the J gene TRBJ2-3; possibly TRBD1 for D (6 bases). The V end was cut by 1 base, the J end by 4 bases, with 18 bases between. This CDR3 has 17 residues. Germline CDR1 LGHNA, CDR2 YNFKEQ. The CDR3 DNA is TGTGCCAGCAGCCAAGGCAACAGGGTGGGAGCGGCAGATACGCAGTATTTT. This encodes CASSQGNRVGAADTQYF.

This clonotype was observed many times. The J gene is TRBJ2-5, the V gene TRBV11-3, with D tentatively TRBD2 (5 bases). The CDR3 loop spans 15 amino acids. The V gene's germline CDR1 is SGHNT and CDR2 YENEEA. Trimming removed 2 bases from V and 7 bases from J, with 17 bases in between. In DNA, the CDR3 is TGTGCCAGCAGCTTACCCCAGCCTAGCACGGGGACCCAGTACTTC. Translating it yields CASSLPQPSTGTQYF.

In its sample, this clonotype was seen many times. This chain uses TRBV28 with TRBJ2-1; 10 bases agree with TRBD2. The CDR3 totals 15 residues. CDR1 and CDR2 (germline): MDHEN, SYDVKM. V shed 2 bases and J 6 bases; nucleotides not matched to a gene: 4. CDR3 sequence reads: CASSLSGRATNEQFF. The CDR3 nucleotides are TGTGCCAGCAGTTTAAGCGGGAGGGCCACCAATGAGCAGTTCTTC.

This chain connects TRBV9 to TRBJ2-7; TRBD2 matches 8 bases. V gave up 4 bases and J gave up 4 bases; unmatched junction bases: 10. The CDR3 is 15 amino acids. Germline V gene data show CDR1 as SGDLS and CDR2 as YYNGEE. CDR3 protein: CASSPPSGGPYEQYF. CDR3 coding DNA: TGTGCCAGCAGCCCCCCATCGGGGGGGCCTTACGAGCAGTACTTC.

The V and J genes are TRBV12-3 or TRBV12-4 and TRBJ1-1; D is ambiguous. The CDR3 has 11 amino acids. Between the trimmed V and J ends, which lost 6 bases and 9 bases, there was a span of 11 bases. CDR3: CASSSQRKAFF. CDR3 coding DNA: TGTGCCAGCAGCTCCCAACGGAAAGCTTTCTTT.

At least ten counts were recorded for this clonotype. CDR3 region: CASSVGGGATDTQYF. CDR3 sequence (DNA): TGTGCCAGCAGTGTCGGCGGGGGGGCCACAGATACGCAGTATTTT. The chain combines TRBV2 with TRBJ2-3; TRBD2 aligns across 9 bases. The length of the CDR3 is 15 residues. Trimming cost V 4 bases and J 2 bases; bases outside gene matches: 4. CDR1 is SNHLY and CDR2 is FYNNEI in the germline V gene.

This clonotype has a handful of counts. This chain connects TRBV20-1 to TRBJ2-7; D may be TRBD1 (7 bases). The CDR3 loop spans 13 amino acids. V lost 6 bases and J lost 3, with 15 bases in between. Germline V CDR1 and CDR2: DFQATT, SNEGSKA (reference sequence). DNA for the CDR3: TGCAGTGCCAGGGGGGACGGTGACTACGAGCAGTACTTC. Its translation is CSARGDGDYEQYF.

This clonotype has ten or more counts. V and J are TRBV12-3 or TRBV12-4 and TRBJ1-5; TRBD1 might be the D (5 bases). This CDR3 spans 15 amino acids. Trimming left V 6 bases short and J 4 bases short, with 16 bases between. CDR3 amino acids: CASSLGTAHNQPQHF. CDR3 coding DNA: TGTGCCAGCAGCCTAGGGACGGCACATAATCAGCCCCAGCATTTT.

This clonotype appeared many times. The chain couples TRBV28 to TRBJ2-3; TRBD1 matches at 10 bases. This CDR3 is built from 15 residues. CDR1 MDHEN and CDR2 SYDVKM come from the germline V gene. J lost 3 bases, V lost 3 bases, and 3 bases had no gene match. CDR3 loop: CASSFEGQGTDTQYF. The CDR3 DNA is TGTGCCAGCAGTTTCGAGGGACAGGGGACAGATACGCAGTATTTT. The variable domain in full, with the rest retrieved from reference TRBV28 and TRBJ2-3, is DVKVTQSSRYLVKRTGEKVFLECVQDMDHENMFWYRQDPGLGLRLIYFSYDVKMKEKGDIPEGYSVSREKKERFSLILESASTNQTSMYLCASSFEGQGTDTQYFGPGTRLTVL.

This clonotype appeared a few times. The gene calls are TRBV11-2 and TRBJ1-6, with D hard to call. This CDR3 spans 17 amino acids. The germline V and J ends were trimmed by 0 bases and 0 bases, with 9 bases remaining between them. The germline gives CDR1 SGHAT, CDR2 FQNNGV. For the CDR3, the DNA is TGTGCCAGCAGCTTAGAGTGGGCCAGCTCCTATAATTCACCCCTCCACTTT. Translating it yields CASSLEWASSYNSPLHF.

This chain connects TRBV12-3 or TRBV12-4 to TRBJ1-5; TRBD1 aligns across 8 bases. With V trimmed by 7 bases and J by 1 base, 9 bases remained unmatched. The CDR3 has 16 residues. CDR3 DNA: TGTGCCAGCAATTCGTTCGGGACAGGCAGCAATCAGCCCCAGCATTTT. Residues: CASNSFGTGSNQPQHF.

This clonotype was recorded once. The gene calls are TRBV20-1 and TRBJ1-1; D unclear. The germline CDR1 and CDR2 sequences are DFQATT and SNEGSKA (reference sequence). Trimming pared 3 bases from V and 5 bases from J, leaving 10 bases between. This CDR3 has 12 residues. CDR3 bases: TGCAGTGCTAGTGCGCCGGGTACTGAAGCTTTCTTT. Residues: CSASAPGTEAFF.

There are many counts of this clonotype. CDR3 in DNA: TGTGCCAGCAGCTTAGGGACTGGATTCACAGATACGCAGTATTTT. Its protein is CASSLGTGFTDTQYF. The V call is TRBV7-9, the J call TRBJ2-3; D is possibly TRBD2 (5 bases). This CDR3 contains 15 residues. Trimming removed 1 base at V and 2 bases at J, with 10 bases between. The germline V gene has CDR1 SEHNR and CDR2 FQNEAQ (reference sequence).

The chain is built from TRBV12-3 or TRBV12-4 and TRBJ2-2; D might be TRBD2 (6 bases). Trimming cost V 6 bases and J 5 bases, with 10 bases left between them. CDR3 length equals 13 residues. CDR3 loop: CASRAGGTGELFF. Written as DNA, the CDR3 is TGTGCCAGCAGGGCTGGGGGGACCGGGGAGCTGTTTTTT.

The table lists this clonotype with many counts. The rearrangement joins TRBV24-1 to TRBJ1-4; 9 bases fit TRBD1. The CDR3 contains 15 residues. Trimming at V came to 2 bases and at J to 10 bases, leaving 7 bases not matched to a gene. In germline, CDR1 is KGHDR, CDR2 SFDVKD. The CDR3 here is CATSDSQGAVGKLFF. For the CDR3, the DNA is TGTGCCACCAGTGATTCACAGGGGGCAGTCGGAAAACTGTTTTTT.

This clonotype was picked up a small number of times. The V call is TRBV7-9, the J call TRBJ1-3; TRBD1 might be the D (5 bases). The CDR3 runs 15 residues. The germline V and J ends were trimmed by 1 base and 4 bases, with 11 bases remaining between them. Germline V gene sequence: CDR1 SEHNR, CDR2 FQNEAQ (reference sequence). CDR3 DNA sequence: TGTGCCAGCAGCTTAGTTGGGGCTGGCGGAAACACCATATATTTT. Translation: CASSLVGAGGNTIYF.

This clonotype was seen ten or more times. The chain couples TRBV4-2 to TRBJ2-3; the match to TRBD1 covers 12 bases. This CDR3 is 16 amino acids long. Germline V gene sequence: CDR1 LGHNA, CDR2 YNFKEQ. V shed 0 bases and J 6 bases; nucleotides not matched to a gene: 4. The CDR3 region has the DNA TGTGCCAGCAGCCAAGAGGTGGGACAGGGGGCGGATACGCAGTATTTT. Amino acid sequence: CASSQEVGQGADTQYF.

Many counts were recorded for this clonotype. The chain combines TRBV2 with TRBJ2-5; 10 bases are shared with TRBD2. Germline V gene data show CDR1 as SNHLY and CDR2 as FYNNEI. V trimming: 9 bases; J trimming: 5 bases; junction bases outside the gene matches: 12. The CDR3 runs 15 residues. The CDR3 DNA sequence: TGTGCCAGAGCGGGGGCCAGCGGGAGGGCCGAGACCCAGTACTTC. As protein: CARAGASGRAETQYF.

The chain combines TRBV3-1 with TRBJ2-5; D might be TRBD1 (6 bases). Germline CDR1 and CDR2: LGHDT and YNNKEL (reference sequence). The CDR3 length is 16 residues. The V end was cut by 0 bases, the J end by 0 bases, with 11 bases between. DNA for the CDR3: TGTGCCAGCAGCCAAGATGGGGGACAAAACCAAGAGACCCAGTACTTC. It translates to CASSQDGGQNQETQYF.

The chain has TRBV6-2 or TRBV6-3 and TRBJ2-1, with TRBD2 matching 8 bases. The CDR3 sequence is 16 residues long. Germline V lookup: CDR1 MNHEY, CDR2 SVGEGT. The junction had 10 bases not matched to a gene; V was cut back by 6 bases and J by 3 bases. This CDR3 reads CASSVDEREFYNEQFF. In DNA, the CDR3 is TGTGCCAGCAGCGTAGATGAGCGGGAGTTCTACAATGAGCAGTTCTTC.

This clonotype was seen a handful of times. The V and J genes are TRBV6-1 and TRBJ2-5; D is tentatively TRBD1 or TRBD2 (5 bases each). V lost 10 bases to trimming and J lost 10 bases, with 19 bases between them. CDR3 length equals 12 residues. CDR1 and CDR2 (germline): MNHNS, SASEGT. The CDR3 nucleotides are TGTGCCACCCAGGGACGGACCGGTGGCCAGTACTTC. Its protein is CATQGRTGGQYF.

This clonotype was seen ten or more times. The chain links TRBV2 to TRBJ1-5, with TRBD1 matching over 9 bases. CDR1 and CDR2 from the germline V gene are SNHLY and FYNNEI. CDR3 size: 15 residues. Germline trimming cut 8 bases from V and 1 base from J; bases unmatched to any gene: 6. CDR3 protein: CASGGTGGSNQPQHF. The CDR3 DNA reads TGTGCCAGCGGCGGTACAGGGGGCAGCAATCAGCCCCAGCATTTT.

This clonotype has ten or more counts. This sequence joins TRBV7-6 and TRBJ2-7; TRBD1 might be the D (6 bases). Trimming stripped 4 bases from V and 7 bases from J, with 14 bases between. The CDR3 runs 13 residues. CDR1 is SGHVS and CDR2 is FNYEAQ in the germline V gene. The CDR3 spells CASSSGQSGEQYF. DNA of the CDR3: TGTGCCAGCAGCTCAGGACAGAGCGGAGAGCAGTACTTC.